The rows below give T cell receptor beta chains drawn from one sample of a study of blood T cell repertoires in COVID-19. Here immunoSEQ multiplex PCR was the method, and the copy in TCRdb shows in-frame clones only, minus some. The sample holds 450,000 or so clones, 89% seen once. Sequenced sample: peripheral blood. These receptors were taken from a man between 18 and 35 years old with COVID-19, enrolled during active disease. CDR3s include the opening cysteine and the closing phenylalanine or tryptophan. The order of the fields is J gene, V gene, CDR3 protein.

TRBJ2-2,TRBV7-8,CASSLDRVAGELFF
TRBJ2-7,TRBV7-9,CASSSAPGQPTYEQYF
TRBJ2-5,TRBV24-1,CATSPGTSGLPSQETQYF
TRBJ1-2,TRBV11-2,CASSQGGAGYTF
TRBJ2-6,TRBV11-2,CASSWRGAAGANVLTF
TRBJ2-2,TRBV7-3,CASMQAPTNTGELFF
TRBJ2-5,TRBV6-1,CASSEVWGQQETQYF
TRBJ2-1,TRBV7-2,CASSLGLAGGNEQFF
TRBJ2-2,TRBV24-1,CATRQGANTGELFF
TRBJ1-6,TRBV2,CASSRTVDNSPLHF
TRBJ2-2,TRBV11-3,CASSLWGGNTGELFF
TRBJ2-1,TRBV13,CASSLYLLGEQFF
TRBJ1-1,TRBV6-6,CASSYRHRGGGTEAFF
TRBJ2-2,TRBV7-9,CASSYETGTNTGELFF
TRBJ1-6,TRBV30,CAWNRGNSPLHF
TRBJ2-1,TRBV29-1,CSGGSEREQFF
TRBJ2-2,TRBV4-1,CASSRQGTSGSGTGELFF
TRBJ2-1,TRBV7-8,CASSPDSEQFF
TRBJ2-7,TRBV2,CASRAGNPTGDTRAQYF
TRBJ2-7,TRBV27,CASIDRASYEQYF
TRBJ2-1,TRBV7-2,CASSYDGSTRGGEQFF
TRBJ2-1,TRBV30,CAWSHRGNEQFF
TRBJ2-7,TRBV7-9,CASSRTAGSSYEQYF
TRBJ2-7,TRBV15,CATSRRTSGINEQYF
TRBJ2-7,TRBV7-9,CASSPPAGWGEQYF
TRBJ2-7,TRBV19,CASRAWQGTGNEQYF
TRBJ2-1,TRBV2,CASSRGLAGSYNEQFF
TRBJ1-5,TRBV9,CASSVVRINQPQHF
TRBJ1-3,TRBV28,CASGSRVHGNTIYF
TRBJ2-6,TRBV29-1,CSVEGEGQGTGANVLTF
TRBJ2-2,TRBV19,CASSPLTQTGELFF
TRBJ2-7,TRBV19,CASSMCTRTSGRENSYEQYF
TRBJ2-1,TRBV15,CATSRDRIEVHEQFF
TRBJ1-1,TRBV9,CASSVGSRADTEAFF
TRBJ2-7,TRBV15,CATSRVEGLPYEQYF
TRBJ2-1,TRBV5-5,CASSFRDRGPRDNEQFF
TRBJ1-5,TRBV30,CAWSGSISNQPQHF
TRBJ1-1,TRBV18,CASSPGRQGSMAFF
TRBJ2-7,TRBV7-9,CASSHVSVSSYEQYF
TRBJ2-2,TRBV6-5,CASARQGGAGELFF
TRBJ2-1,TRBV10-1,CATGQSSYNEQFF
TRBJ2-2,TRBV2,CASRLSGSANTGELFF
TRBJ1-2,TRBV3-1/TRBV3-2,CASSQDSYSLDNYGYTF
TRBJ2-1,TRBV13,CASSPSPGVSYNEQFF
TRBJ2-1,TRBV28,CASSFLQRSYNEQFF
TRBJ2-2,TRBV11-3,CASSLVESGELFF
TRBJ1-3,TRBV3-1/TRBV3-2,CASSHREGGHTIYF
TRBJ2-7,TRBV13,CASSSQGSYEQYF
TRBJ2-1,TRBV12-3/TRBV12-4,CASSLYNEQFF
TRBJ2-3,TRBV7-9,CASSLRGSRGIDTQYF
TRBJ2-5,TRBV7-2,CASSLGRGGLDQETQYF
TRBJ2-7,TRBV10-3,CAISKTGTISYEQYF
TRBJ2-1,TRBV7-2,CASSREGGIYNEQFF
TRBJ1-1,TRBV6-5,CASSYSPGHTEAFF
TRBJ2-3,TRBV6-4,CASSVAGGATDTQYF